The entry below describes one T cell receptor beta chain. Here immunoSEQ multiplex PCR was the method, and the copy in TCRdb shows in-frame clones only, minus some. The sample has around 43,000 clones, 70% to 90% seen once; the top ten hold roughly 2.7%. The sample is drawn from a study of T cell clones after liver transplantation. Overall study context: Patients counted as tolerant after at least one year off all immunosuppression, enzymes not exceeding twice normal.

In germline, CDR1 is LNHDA, CDR2 SQIVND (reference sequence). J was trimmed by 2 bases and V by 3 bases; bases with no gene match: 3. The CDR3 has 16 amino acids. Sequences were derived from CD4+ T cells from blood, sampled 24 months after liver transplant. The receptor comes from a human patient who received a liver transplant. Some T cells may possibly be graft donor cells. The chain carries TRBV19 and TRBJ2-3, with TRBD2 matching 12 bases. CDR3 coding DNA: TGTGCCAGTAGTATCGGACTAGCGGGGATCACAGATACGCAGTATTTT. This encodes CASSIGLAGITDTQYF.